A selection of T cell receptor beta chains follows, all from one sample in a study of blood T cells in healthy people across ages. TCRdb processed the 5' RACE reads anew with MiXCR; each CDR3 protein has one entry. The sample consists of around 2 million distinct CDR3 sequences, approximately 40% of them appearing once. The material sequenced was blood. The receptors stem from a human donor in good health. CDR3s include the opening cysteine and the closing phenylalanine or tryptophan. D genes are given only for firm matches. Where a row states a size, it is once, few, many or the class of an expanded clone; other rows omit it.

J	V	size	D	CDR3	DNA
TRBJ2-3	TRBV9	-	TRBD2	CASSVAHGLDFTDTQYF	TGTGCCAGCAGCGTAGCCCATGGACTAGATTTCACAGATACGCAGTATTTT
TRBJ2-7	TRBV29-1	-	-	CSVDGRGRDEIQYF	TGCAGCGTTGACGGCAGGGGGAGGGACGAGATCCAGTACTTC
TRBJ2-1	TRBV12-3/TRBV12-4	-	TRBD2	CASRPGLAGYDEQFF	TGTGCCAGCAGACCTGGACTAGCGGGATACGATGAGCAGTTCTTC
TRBJ2-7	TRBV6-5	-	TRBD1	CASRNDRAPSYEQYF	TGTGCCAGCAGGAATGACAGGGCCCCTTCCTACGAGCAGTACTTC
TRBJ2-7	TRBV15	-	-	CATSRDRTADEQYF	TGTGCCACCAGCAGAGATCGGACAGCGGACGAGCAGTACTTC
TRBJ1-2	TRBV6-5	-	-	CASSYAGNNNYGYTF	TGTGCCAGCAGTTACGCGGGGAACAATAACTATGGCTACACCTTC
TRBJ2-5	TRBV7-6	-	-	CASSLPPVAQYF	TGTGCCAGCAGCTTACCCCCGGTGGCCCAGTACTTC
TRBJ1-5	TRBV7-2	-	-	CASSLGWHGEQPQHF	TGTGCCAGCAGCTTAGGATGGCATGGGGAGCAGCCCCAGCATTTT
TRBJ1-4	TRBV3-1	-	-	CASSEDILGEELFF	TGTGCCAGCAGCGAGGACATTCTCGGTGAAGAACTGTTTTTT
TRBJ1-1	TRBV29-1	few	-	CSGWTNTEAFF	TGCAGCGGGTGGACGAACACTGAAGCTTTCTTT
TRBJ1-1	TRBV7-3	-	-	CASSRGPGATEAFF	TGTGCCAGCAGCCGGGGGCCCGGGGCCACTGAAGCTTTCTTT
TRBJ2-3	TRBV29-1	-	-	CSAGPRWTDTQYF	TGCAGCGCCGGACCGCGTTGGACAGATACGCAGTATTTT
TRBJ2-5	TRBV3-1	-	TRBD2	CASSQEGLDETQYF	TGTGCCAGCAGCCAAGAGGGACTAGACGAGACCCAGTACTTC
TRBJ2-7	TRBV29-1	many	TRBD2	CSVGAGEGYEQYF	TGCAGCGTTGGAGCGGGGGAGGGCTACGAGCAGTACTTC
TRBJ1-6	TRBV4-3	-	TRBD1	CASSQRQGSPLHF	TGCGCCAGCAGCCAAAGACAGGGTTCACCCCTCCACTTT
TRBJ2-7	TRBV7-9	-	-	CASQEGQNYYEQYF	TGTGCCAGCCAGGAGGGACAGAATTACTACGAGCAGTACTTC
TRBJ1-4	TRBV6-5	many	TRBD1	CASSAWDSNEKLFF	TGTGCCAGCAGTGCCTGGGACAGTAATGAAAAACTGTTTTTT
TRBJ1-1	TRBV11-1	few	TRBD1	CASSLDLGQGNTEAFF	TGTGCCAGCAGCTTAGACCTGGGACAGGGGAACACTGAAGCTTTCTTT
TRBJ1-2	TRBV20-1	-	TRBD1	CSARDLGRQGVSHGYTF	TGCAGTGCTAGAGATTTAGGGCGGCAGGGGGTCAGCCATGGCTACACCTTC
TRBJ2-5	TRBV7-9	-	-	CASRPAAQETQYF	TGTGCCAGCAGGCCGGCGGCACAAGAGACCCAGTACTTC
TRBJ1-1	TRBV20-1	-	-	CSVTNLSNTEAFF	TGCAGTGTGACGAACTTATCGAACACTGAAGCTTTCTTT
TRBJ2-5	TRBV7-2	-	-	CASSLQVSGMETQYF	TGTGCCAGCAGCTTACAGGTGTCCGGGATGGAGACCCAGTACTTC
TRBJ2-7	TRBV28	-	-	CASSQQGFEQYF	TGTGCCAGCAGCCAACAGGGCTTCGAGCAGTACTTC
TRBJ2-5	TRBV5-1	-	TRBD2	CASSHWTSSETQYF	TGCGCCAGCAGCCACTGGACTAGCTCGGAGACCCAGTACTTC
TRBJ1-5	TRBV12-3/TRBV12-4	-	TRBD1	CASIYGTGANQPQHF	TGTGCCAGCATCTACGGGACAGGGGCGAATCAGCCCCAGCATTTT
TRBJ1-2	TRBV6-6	-	-	CASNLQGSYGYTF	TGTGCCAGCAATCTACAGGGTAGCTATGGCTACACCTTC
TRBJ2-1	TRBV6-2/TRBV6-3	few	TRBD2	CASSYFRRLARDYNEQFF	TGTGCCAGCAGTTACTTCCGACGACTAGCAAGAGACTACAATGAGCAGTTCTTC
TRBJ2-6	TRBV5-8	-	TRBD1	CASSLPGQPSGANVLTF	TGTGCCAGCAGCTTGCCGGGACAGCCCTCTGGGGCCAACGTCCTGACTTTC
TRBJ1-1	TRBV19	-	-	CASRATNTEAFF	TGTGCCAGTAGAGCTACGAACACTGAAGCTTTCTTT
TRBJ2-7	TRBV11-1	-	TRBD2	CASSLRPGLAGREQYF	TGTGCCAGCAGCTTACGTCCGGGACTAGCGGGGAGAGAGCAGTACTTC
TRBJ2-7	TRBV28	-	-	CATRSGWLNEQNF	TGTGCCACCCGGTCGGGGTGGTTAAACGAGCAGAACTTC
TRBJ2-7	TRBV20-1	few	-	CSARVAYRREQYF	TGCAGTGCTAGAGTGGCCTACCGACGCGAGCAGTACTTC
TRBJ1-2	TRBV7-2	few	-	CASSLDAGRTNYGYTF	TGTGCCAGCAGCTTAGATGCAGGGCGCACTAACTATGGCTACACCTTC
TRBJ2-7	TRBV20-1	few	-	CSARDLGSYEQYF	TGCAGTGCTAGAGATCTGGGTTCCTACGAGCAGTACTTC
TRBJ2-5	TRBV24-1	-	-	CATSIPGNQETQYF	TGTGCCACCAGTATTCCAGGGAACCAAGAGACCCAGTACTTC
TRBJ1-2	TRBV20-1	-	-	CSAHGSGYGYTF	TGCAGTGCCCATGGGTCAGGATATGGCTACACCTTC
TRBJ2-7	TRBV20-1	-	TRBD2	CSARDIGVAGASSYEQYF	TGCAGTGCTAGAGATATAGGGGTAGCGGGGGCGAGCTCCTACGAGCAGTACTTC
TRBJ2-7	TRBV19	-	TRBD2	CASSILLAGGGSSYEQYF	TGTGCCAGTAGTATATTACTAGCGGGGGGCGGTTCCTCCTACGAGCAGTACTTC
TRBJ2-3	TRBV2	-	TRBD2	CASSEASGGATDTQYF	TGTGCCAGCAGTGAGGCTAGCGGGGGGGCCACAGATACGCAGTATTTT
TRBJ2-1	TRBV13	-	-	CASSSAAQGDKQFF	TGTGCCAGCAGTAGCGCGGCACAAGGGGATAAGCAGTTCTTC